This TCR beta chain was found in a study of CD8 T cells in Susac syndrome. The germline CDR1 and CDR2 sequences are SQVTM and ANQGSEA. Trimming removed 4 bases from V and 4 bases from J, with 13 bases in between. The CDR3 has 13 amino acids. RNA amounts of about 0.5 to 1 ug underwent reverse transcription with random hexamers. TCRdb reanalysed the immunoSEQ multiplex PCR reads using MiXCR and keeps one entry per CDR3 protein. Counted here are under 200,000 distinct CDR3 sequences, about 95% occurring once; the ten biggest clones make up about 0.17%. All included Susac syndrome patients satisfied recently defined diagnostic criteria for definite or probable disease. This clonotype has just one count.

The source of this sequence is a human donor with Susac syndrome. V and J are TRBV29-1 and TRBJ2-5; the D is unclear. The sequenced material came from CD8+ T cells from PBMCs. CDR3 loop: CSVGFRSGETQYF. The CDR3 coding sequence is TGCAGCGTTGGGTTCCGGTCGGGAGAGACCCAGTACTTC.